Below, 14 T cell receptor beta chains from the same sample are listed, as sequenced in a study of blood T cell repertoires in COVID-19. Produced via immunoSEQ multiplex PCR; TCRdb's table is partial and in-frame only. The repertoire holds approximately 47,000 clones, with 86% as singletons. Sequencing was done on a sample of peripheral blood. These receptors all come from a woman aged 55-69 years with acute or convalescent COVID-19.

The chain carries TRBV20-1 and TRBJ2-1; 11 bases match TRBD1. Germline lookup yields CDR1 DFQATT and CDR2 SNEGSKA (reference sequence). The CDR3 loop spans 20 amino acids. J was trimmed by 0 bases and V by 3 bases; bases with no gene match: 16. This chain's CDR3 is CSASRGGTGGLTSSYNEQFF. Written as DNA, the CDR3 is TGCAGTGCTAGTCGAGGAGGGACAGGGGGACTAACGAGCTCCTACAATGAGCAGTTCTTC.

The chain is built from TRBV9 and TRBJ1-1; 9 bases match TRBD1. The junction had 5 bases not matched to a gene; V was cut back by 4 bases and J by 4 bases. The CDR3 consists of 14 residues. Germline-derived CDR1 and CDR2 are SGDLS and YYNGEE. CDR3 region: CASSFATGGTEAFF. DNA of the CDR3: TGTGCCAGCAGCTTCGCGACAGGGGGCACTGAAGCTTTCTTT.

A single count supports this clone. The J gene is TRBJ1-2, the V gene TRBV24-1; 11 nucleotides line up with TRBD1. Unmatched junction bases numbered 1, after V lost 9 bases and J lost 2 bases. Germline CDR1 reads KGHDR; CDR2 reads SFDVKD. The CDR3 runs 13 residues. The CDR3 sequence is CATGDRGNYGYTF. The DNA for the CDR3 is TGTGCCACCGGGGACAGGGGGAACTATGGCTACACCTTC.

The V gene is TRBV18, the J gene TRBJ2-7, with D hard to call. With 3 bases removed from V and 4 bases from J, the gap between germline ends came to 13 bases. Germline V gene lookup returns CDR1 KGHSH and CDR2 LQKENI. The length of the CDR3 is 14 residues. The CDR3 spells CASSPSAPEYEQYF. The CDR3 DNA sequence: TGTGCCAGCTCACCTTCCGCGCCTGAGTACGAGCAGTACTTC.

The chain carries TRBV15 and TRBJ1-2, with D possibly being TRBD1 (6 bases). The CDR3 has 14 residues. Germline CDR1 is LNHNV and CDR2 is YYDKDF (reference sequence). With 0 bases removed from V and 4 bases from J, the gap between germline ends came to 9 bases. This CDR3 is CATSRDLGGYGYTF. DNA for the CDR3: TGTGCCACCAGCAGAGATTTAGGGGGCTATGGCTACACCTTC.

The J gene is TRBJ1-6, the V gene TRBV19; D might be TRBD1 (6 bases). Looked up from germline, CDR1 is LNHDA and CDR2 is SQIVND (reference sequence). The CDR3 is made up of 14 amino acids. Trimming stripped 6 bases from V and 5 bases from J, with 11 bases between. CDR3 nucleotides: TGTGCCAGTAGCCCAGGGGCGGATAATTCACCCCTCCACTTT. This encodes CASSPGADNSPLHF.

This chain connects TRBV28 to TRBJ1-2; D ambiguous. V was shortened by 5 bases and J by 6 bases, with 13 bases between the two germline ends. This CDR3 region has 13 residues. Germline V gene data show CDR1 as MDHEN and CDR2 as SYDVKM. CDR3 DNA sequence: TGTGCCAGCAGTACCACTGGAGGGAATGGCTACACCTTC. Protein sequence: CASSTTGGNGYTF.

By share, this clone counts as medium-sized. CDR3 nucleotide sequence: TGCGCCAGCAGTCCACTCAGGTCGAACACCGGGGAGCTGTTTTTT. Its translation: CASSPLRSNTGELFF. The genes are TRBV10-1 and TRBJ2-2; D is unclear. V was pared by 5 bases and J by 0 bases, with 10 bases between. The CDR3 runs 15 residues. In germline, CDR1 is WNHNN, CDR2 SYGVQD (reference sequence).

CDR3 amino acids: CASSQEGTSGRRDEQFF. The CDR3 coding sequence is TGTGCCAGCAGCCAAGAGGGGACTAGCGGGAGACGCGATGAGCAGTTCTTC. The chain combines TRBV4-2 with TRBJ2-1, with TRBD2 matching over 14 bases. The V and J ends lost 0 bases and 8 bases, in that order; junction bases with no gene match: 6. CDR1 and CDR2 (germline): LGHNA, YNFKEQ. The CDR3 length is 17 residues.

The chain is built from TRBV4-1 and TRBJ2-2, with TRBD2 identical over 7 bases. After removal of 0 bases from V and 7 bases from J, the junction contained 5 bases not matched to a gene. Germline V gene sequence: CDR1 MGHRA, CDR2 YSYEKL. The CDR3 runs 15 residues. CDR3 loop: CASSQDSGLVGELFF. CDR3 in DNA: TGCGCCAGCAGCCAAGATAGCGGGTTGGTCGGGGAGCTGTTTTTT.

The chain has TRBV7-9 and TRBJ1-6; D gene uncertain. The CDR3 consists of 13 residues. V was pared by 5 bases and J by 8 bases, with 10 bases between. Germline assignment: CDR1 SEHNR and CDR2 FQNEAQ (reference sequence). The CDR3 here is CASSPERDSPLHF. The CDR3, as DNA: TGTGCCAGCAGCCCCGAGAGGGATTCACCCCTCCACTTT.

This clone is categorized as medium-sized (0.01 to 0.1%). Other nucleotide sequences in the sample specify the same CDR3. V is TRBV10-3 and J is TRBJ1-1; D gene ambiguous. Germline CDR1 reads ENHRY; CDR2 reads SYGVKD. V dropped 0 bases and J dropped 4 bases, with 12 bases sitting between them. The CDR3 totals 15 residues. The CDR3 DNA sequence: TGTGCCATCAGTGAGTCGGGAGGTCGGGGCACTGAAGCTTTCTTT. Its protein is CAISESGGRGTEAFF.

The CDR3 DNA follows: TGCGCCAGCAGCCAAGGACAGTACGAGCAGTACTTC. It is translated as CASSQGQYEQYF. This rearrangement joins TRBV5-1 to TRBJ2-7, with D possibly matching TRBD1 (6 bases). CDR3 size: 12 residues. Germline lookup yields CDR1 SGHRS and CDR2 YFSETQ. Deletions cut 4 bases from V and 4 bases from J, with 9 bases between. Complete variable domain (other parts from reference TRBV5-1 and TRBJ2-7): KAGVTQTPRYLIKTRGQQVTLSCSPISGHRSVSWYQQTPGQGLQFLFEYFSETQRNKGNFPGRFSGRQFSNSRSEMNVSTLELGDSALYLCASSQGQYEQYFGPGTRLTVT.

The chain has TRBV6-5 and TRBJ2-5, with 7 bases matching TRBD1. CDR1 MNHEY and CDR2 SVGAGI come from the germline V gene. V lost 5 bases and J lost 2; bases outside the gene matches: 8. The CDR3 runs 15 residues. CDR3 region: CASSREQGPQETQYF. CDR3 nucleotide sequence: TGTGCCAGCAGTCGTGAACAGGGGCCTCAAGAGACCCAGTACTTC.